These 17 T cell receptor beta chains share one sample of origin, sequenced in a study of CD8 T cells in cerebrospinal fluid in Alzheimer's disease. Each CDR3 protein gets one entry in TCRdb, which reprocessed the 10x single-cell sequencing reads and gives no DNA. The sample is made up of around 730 distinct CDR3 sequences, and the top ten hold about 35% of it. Input material: cerebrospinal fluid. The receptors were sampled from a human donor with Alzheimer's disease.

Frequency places this clonotype as hyperexpanded. This chain connects TRBV10-2 to TRBJ1-2; the D call of TRBD1 rests on TCRdb alone, since no DNA is present to check it. Germline CDR1 WSHSY, CDR2 SAAADI. The CDR3 has 12 amino acids. CDR3 protein: CASSPGIYGYTF.

This clonotype registers medium-sized by frequency. The chain links TRBV6-5 to TRBJ1-2; TCRdb's D call, TRBD1, is unchecked because there is no DNA. Germline loops: CDR1 MNHEY, CDR2 SVGAGI. CDR3 length: 13 amino acids. CDR3 in amino acids: CASSWGGTEGYTF.

This chain links TRBV20-1 with TRBJ2-1; TCRdb lists TRBD1, though no DNA is available to test this call. Per germline, CDR1 DFQATT and CDR2 SNEGSKA (reference sequence). The CDR3 contains 13 residues. The CDR3 sequence: CSAPSPLYNEQFF.

The V gene is TRBV6-2 or TRBV6-3, the J gene TRBJ1-1. This CDR3 contains 15 residues. CDR1 and CDR2 (germline): MNHEY, SVGEGT. CDR3 region: CASSYLRTGNTEAFF.

This clonotype is medium-sized (0.01 to 0.1%) by frequency. The chain couples TRBV30 to TRBJ1-1; there is no DNA to check the TCRdb D call of TRBD1. The CDR3 loop spans 13 amino acids. CDR1 is GTSNPN and CDR2 is SVGIG in the germline V gene (reference sequence). The CDR3 sequence is CAHRGQGNTEAFF.

This clonotype is labeled large based on frequency. The J gene is TRBJ2-7, the V gene TRBV9; TCRdb lists TRBD1, though no DNA is available to test this call. In germline, CDR1 is SGDLS, CDR2 YYNGEE. This CDR3 comprises 14 residues. CDR3 sequence reads: CASSVGRWGEEQYF. Together with reference TRBV9 and TRBJ2-7, the CDR3 gives the full variable domain: DSGVTQTPKHLITATGQRVTLRCSPRSGDLSVYWYQQSLDQGLQFLIQYYNGEERAKGNILERFSAQQFPDLHSELNLSSLELGDSALYFCASSVGRWGEEQYFGPGTRLTVT.

This clonotype ranks as hyperexpanded in terms of frequency. The chain links TRBV11-2 to TRBJ2-1. The V gene's germline CDR1 is SGHAT and CDR2 FQNNGV. CDR3 length equals 13 residues. CDR3: CASSLDPNNEQFF.

The rearrangement uses TRBV29-1 and TRBJ1-2; absent DNA, TCRdb's TRBD1 call cannot be checked. The CDR3 consists of 12 residues. CDR1 is SQVTM, CDR2 ANQGSEA, per germline. Here the CDR3 reads CSVVRQSYGYTF.

V and J are TRBV19 and TRBJ1-5; no DNA is available, so the TRBD1 call from TCRdb remains unchecked. This CDR3 contains 15 residues. Germline values: CDR1 LNHDA, CDR2 SQIVND (reference sequence). CDR3 sequence reads: CASKLGTGNNQPQHF.

The J gene is TRBJ1-2, the V gene TRBV7-9; TCRdb picks TRBD1, but there is no DNA to check that call. Germline V gene lookup returns CDR1 SEHNR and CDR2 FQNEAQ (reference sequence). The CDR3 loop spans 13 amino acids. CDR3 amino acids: CASSSGTGEGYTF.

This clonotype counts as medium-sized by frequency. This rearrangement joins TRBV5-4 to TRBJ2-3; TCRdb calls TRBD1, which cannot be checked without DNA. The germline gives CDR1 SGHNT, CDR2 YYREEE (reference sequence). The CDR3 runs 14 residues. The CDR3 here is CASSLEGAADTQYF.

This clonotype is classed as large by frequency. The chain has TRBV18 and TRBJ2-7; TCRdb gives TRBD2 as the D gene, but with no DNA this cannot be confirmed. The CDR3 spans 13 residues. Germline V gene lookup returns CDR1 KGHSH and CDR2 LQKENI. The CDR3 reads CASSPASAYEQYF.

According to its frequency, this clonotype is large. The chain couples TRBV24-1 to TRBJ2-7; TCRdb's D call of TRBD1 is untestable without DNA. The CDR3 runs 15 residues. The germline CDR1 and CDR2 sequences are KGHDR and SFDVKD. CDR3 protein: CATSQGGTGLGEQYF.

CDR3 sequence reads: CASSLYAGENSPLHF. The V gene is TRBV28, the J gene TRBJ1-6; lacking DNA, the TRBD1 call made by TCRdb goes unchecked. CDR3 length: 15 amino acids. Germline V gene data show CDR1 as MDHEN and CDR2 as SYDVKM.

This clonotype registers medium-sized by frequency. This sequence joins TRBV5-6 and TRBJ1-3. The CDR3 runs 15 residues. The germline gives CDR1 SGHDT, CDR2 YYEEEE. The CDR3 region is CASSFVPGSGNTIYF.

Considering frequency, this clonotype is medium-sized. The J gene is TRBJ2-5, the V gene TRBV3-1. This CDR3 has 13 amino acids. From germline, CDR1 is LGHDT and CDR2 YNNKEL (reference sequence). This CDR3 reads CASSQDSPETQYF.

This clonotype ranks as medium-sized (0.01 to 0.1%) in terms of frequency. CDR3 sequence: CASSLRGDGNRAYEQYF. This sequence joins TRBV12-3 or TRBV12-4 and TRBJ2-7; the D call of TRBD1 rests on TCRdb alone, since no DNA is present to check it. This CDR3 contains 17 residues.